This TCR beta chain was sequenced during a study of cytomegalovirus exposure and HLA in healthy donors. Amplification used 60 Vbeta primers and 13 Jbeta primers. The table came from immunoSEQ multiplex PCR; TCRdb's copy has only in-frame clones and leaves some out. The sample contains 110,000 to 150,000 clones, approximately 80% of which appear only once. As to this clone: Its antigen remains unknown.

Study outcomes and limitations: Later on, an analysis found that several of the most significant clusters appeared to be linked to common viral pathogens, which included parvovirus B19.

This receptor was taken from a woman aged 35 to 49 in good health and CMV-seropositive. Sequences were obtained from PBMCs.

CDR3 coding DNA: TGTGCCAGCAGTGAAGTTAGGGACAGGGGCGAGCAGTACTTC. Translating gives CASSEVRDRGEQYF. The genes are TRBV2 and TRBJ2-7; 10 bases match TRBD1. The CDR3 has 14 residues. Trimming cost V 1 base and J 6 bases; bases outside gene matches: 3. Germline V gene lookup returns CDR1 SNHLY and CDR2 FYNNEI.